This T cell receptor (beta chain) was found in a study of T-cell reconstitution after alpha-beta-depleted transplantation in children. The V end lost 4 bases, the J end lost 0 bases, and 16 bases lay between the germline ends. The CDR3 contains 16 residues. Germline values: CDR1 MDHEN, CDR2 SYDVKM. Preparing the TCRbeta library involved the use of unique molecular identifiers. TCRdb used MiXCR to reprocess the PCR reads, holding one entry per CDR3 protein. The sample yields a few hundred thousand distinct CDR3 sequences, around 21% seen once. The table lists this clonotype with a count of one. The sample was PBMCs from the stem cell graft donor, taken from the stem cell graft. The clonotype was recovered from a human donor who donated a stem cell graft to a child with acute myeloid leukemia. The rearrangement joins TRBV28 to TRBJ2-7; weak D call: TRBD2 (5 bases). As DNA, the CDR3 is TGTGCCAGCAGTTCGCCAGGACTCTTGAGCTCCTACGAGCAGTACTTC. This sequence encodes CASSSPGLLSSYEQYF.